The 2 T cell receptor beta chains below all came from one sample that was sequenced in a study of blood T cell repertoires in COVID-19. Method: immunoSEQ multiplex PCR; TCRdb's copy keeps in-frame clones and lacks some. The table records about 90,000 clones, under 90% of them present only once. What was sequenced was peripheral blood. These receptors all come from a woman in her 70s with acute or convalescent COVID-19.

The rearrangement links TRBV6-6 to TRBJ1-2; tentative D call: TRBD1 (5 bases). Trimming removed 2 bases at V and 2 bases at J, with 15 bases between. The CDR3 spans 16 residues. Germline CDR1 and CDR2: MNHNY and SVGAGI (reference sequence). The CDR3 sequence: CASSYGTRGSNYGYTF. DNA for the CDR3: TGTGCCAGCAGTTACGGGACTCGGGGAAGCAACTATGGCTACACCTTC.

This sequence joins TRBV3-1 (or the pseudogene TRBV3-2) and TRBJ1-2; 9 nucleotides agree with TRBD1. In germline, CDR1 is LGHDT, CDR2 YNNKEL (reference sequence). The CDR3 totals 15 residues. V lost 1 base and J lost 6; bases outside the gene matches: 6. The CDR3 spells CASSQGGQGRDGYTF. As DNA, the CDR3 is TGTGCCAGCAGCCAAGGGGGACAGGGACGCGATGGCTACACCTTC.